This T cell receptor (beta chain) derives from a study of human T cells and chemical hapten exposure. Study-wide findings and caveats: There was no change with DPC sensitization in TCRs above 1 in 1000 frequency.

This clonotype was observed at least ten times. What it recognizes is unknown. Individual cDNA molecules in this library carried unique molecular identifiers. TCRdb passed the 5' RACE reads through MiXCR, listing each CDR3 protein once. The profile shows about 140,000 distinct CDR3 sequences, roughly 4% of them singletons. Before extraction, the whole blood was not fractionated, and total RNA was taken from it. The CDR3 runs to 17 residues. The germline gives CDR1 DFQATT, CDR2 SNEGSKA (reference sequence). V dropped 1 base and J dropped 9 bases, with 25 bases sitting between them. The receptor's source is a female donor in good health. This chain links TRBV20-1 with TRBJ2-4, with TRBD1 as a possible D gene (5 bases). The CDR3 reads CSARAPAPLQGIGIQYF. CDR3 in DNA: TGCAGTGCTAGAGCCCCGGCCCCCCTTCAGGGAATTGGCATTCAGTACTTC.